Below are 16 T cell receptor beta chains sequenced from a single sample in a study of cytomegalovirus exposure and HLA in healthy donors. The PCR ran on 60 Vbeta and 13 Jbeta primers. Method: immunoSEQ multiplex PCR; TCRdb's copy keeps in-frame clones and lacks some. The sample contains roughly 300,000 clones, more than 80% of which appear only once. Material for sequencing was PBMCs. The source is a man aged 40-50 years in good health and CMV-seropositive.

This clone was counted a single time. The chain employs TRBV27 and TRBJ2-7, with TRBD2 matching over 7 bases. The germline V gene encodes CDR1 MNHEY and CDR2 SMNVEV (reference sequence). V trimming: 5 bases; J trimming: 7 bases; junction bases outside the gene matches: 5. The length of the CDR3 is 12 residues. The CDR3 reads CASSPWRGEQYF. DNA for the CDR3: TGTGCCAGCAGTCCCTGGCGGGGGGAGCAGTACTTC.

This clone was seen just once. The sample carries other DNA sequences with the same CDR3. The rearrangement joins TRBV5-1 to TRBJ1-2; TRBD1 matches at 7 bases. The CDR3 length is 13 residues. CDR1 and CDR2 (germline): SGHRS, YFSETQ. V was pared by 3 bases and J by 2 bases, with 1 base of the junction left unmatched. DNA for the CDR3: TGCGCCAGCAGCTCACAGGGGAACTATGGCTACACCTTC. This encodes CASSSQGNYGYTF.

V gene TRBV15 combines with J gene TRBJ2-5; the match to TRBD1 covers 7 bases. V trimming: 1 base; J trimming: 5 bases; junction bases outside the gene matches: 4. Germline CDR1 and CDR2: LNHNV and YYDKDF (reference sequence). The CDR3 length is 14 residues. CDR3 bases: TGTGCCACCAGCAGAGGGGGACAGTCGGAGACCCAGTACTTC. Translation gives CATSRGGQSETQYF.

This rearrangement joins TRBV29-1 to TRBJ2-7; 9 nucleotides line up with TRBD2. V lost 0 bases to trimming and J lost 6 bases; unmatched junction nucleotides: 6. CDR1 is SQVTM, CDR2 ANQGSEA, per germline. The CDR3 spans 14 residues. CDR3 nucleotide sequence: TGCAGCGTTGAAGATGTGCGGGGGGGGGCCGAGCAGTACTTC. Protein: CSVEDVRGGAEQYF.

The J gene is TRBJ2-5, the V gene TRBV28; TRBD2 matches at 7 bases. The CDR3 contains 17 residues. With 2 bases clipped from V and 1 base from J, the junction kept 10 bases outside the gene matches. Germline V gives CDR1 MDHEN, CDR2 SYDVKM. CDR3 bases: TGTGCCAGCAGTTTAGGGGAGGGGTGGGCTACCCAAGAGACCCAGTACTTC. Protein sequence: CASSLGEGWATQETQYF.

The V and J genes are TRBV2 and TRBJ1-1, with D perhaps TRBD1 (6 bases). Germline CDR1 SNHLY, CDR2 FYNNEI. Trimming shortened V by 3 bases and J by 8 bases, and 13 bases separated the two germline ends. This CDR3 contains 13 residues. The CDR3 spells CASSDTGWGEAFF. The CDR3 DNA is TGTGCCAGCAGTGACACAGGGTGGGGAGAAGCTTTCTTT.

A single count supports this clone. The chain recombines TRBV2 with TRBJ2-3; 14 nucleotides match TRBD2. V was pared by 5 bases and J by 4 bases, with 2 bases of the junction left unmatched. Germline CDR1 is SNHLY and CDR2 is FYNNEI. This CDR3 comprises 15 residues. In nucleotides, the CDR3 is TGTGCCAGCAGTAAGGGACTAGCGGGGGCAGATACGCAGTATTTT. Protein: CASSKGLAGADTQYF.

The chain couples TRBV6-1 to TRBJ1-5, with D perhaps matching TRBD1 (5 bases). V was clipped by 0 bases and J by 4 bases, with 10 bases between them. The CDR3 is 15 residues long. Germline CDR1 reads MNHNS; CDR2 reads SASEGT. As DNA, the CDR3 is TGTGCCAGCAGTGAAGCAGGGGCAGAGAATCAGCCCCAGCATTTT. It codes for CASSEAGAENQPQHF.

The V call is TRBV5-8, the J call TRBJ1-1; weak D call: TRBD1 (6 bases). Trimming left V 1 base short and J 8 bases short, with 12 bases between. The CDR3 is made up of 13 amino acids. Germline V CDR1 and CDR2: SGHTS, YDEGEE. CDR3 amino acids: CASSLWGGSEAFF. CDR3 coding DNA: TGTGCCAGCAGCTTGTGGGGGGGCAGCGAAGCTTTCTTT. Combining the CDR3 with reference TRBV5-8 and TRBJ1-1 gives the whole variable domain EAGVTQSPTHLIKTRGQQATLRCSPISGHTSVYWYQQALGLGLQFLLWYDEGEERNRGNFPPRFSGRQFPNYSSELNVNALELEDSALYLCASSLWGGSEAFFGQGTRLTVV.

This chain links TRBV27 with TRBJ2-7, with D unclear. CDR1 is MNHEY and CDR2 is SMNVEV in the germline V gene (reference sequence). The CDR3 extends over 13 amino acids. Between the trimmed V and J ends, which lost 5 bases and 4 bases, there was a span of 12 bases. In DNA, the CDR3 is TGTGCCAGCAGTACTCGATCCCAATACGAGCAGTACTTC. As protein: CASSTRSQYEQYF.

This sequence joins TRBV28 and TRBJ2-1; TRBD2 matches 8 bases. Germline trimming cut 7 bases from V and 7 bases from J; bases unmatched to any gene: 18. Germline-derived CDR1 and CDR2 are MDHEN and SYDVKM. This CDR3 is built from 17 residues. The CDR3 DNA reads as TGTGCCAGCATCCTCCGGGTGCGGTCGGGAGGGAGGAATGAGCAGTTCTTC. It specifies CASILRVRSGGRNEQFF. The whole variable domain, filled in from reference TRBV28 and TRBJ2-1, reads DVKVTQSSRYLVKRTGEKVFLECVQDMDHENMFWYRQDPGLGLRLIYFSYDVKMKEKGDIPEGYSVSREKKERFSLILESASTNQTSMYLCASILRVRSGGRNEQFFGPGTRLTVL.

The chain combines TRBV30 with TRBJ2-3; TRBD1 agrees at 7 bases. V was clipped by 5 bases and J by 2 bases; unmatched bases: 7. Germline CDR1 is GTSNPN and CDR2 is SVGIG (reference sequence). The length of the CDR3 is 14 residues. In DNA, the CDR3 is TGTGCCTGGGGCACCGGGACAGACACAGATACGCAGTATTTT. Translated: CAWGTGTDTDTQYF.

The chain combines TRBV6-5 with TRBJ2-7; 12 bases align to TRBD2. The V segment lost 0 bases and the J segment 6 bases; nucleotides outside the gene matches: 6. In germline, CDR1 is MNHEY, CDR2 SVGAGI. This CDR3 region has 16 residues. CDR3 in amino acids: CASSYSGASGRGEQYF. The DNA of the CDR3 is TGTGCCAGCAGTTACTCGGGTGCTAGCGGGAGGGGCGAGCAGTACTTC.

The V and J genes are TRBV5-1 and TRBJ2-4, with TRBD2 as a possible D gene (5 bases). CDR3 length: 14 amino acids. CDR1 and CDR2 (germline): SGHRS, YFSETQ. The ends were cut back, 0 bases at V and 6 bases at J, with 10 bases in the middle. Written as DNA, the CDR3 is TGCGCCAGCAGCTTGGGAGGGCCTAGAAACATTCAGTACTTC. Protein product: CASSLGGPRNIQYF.

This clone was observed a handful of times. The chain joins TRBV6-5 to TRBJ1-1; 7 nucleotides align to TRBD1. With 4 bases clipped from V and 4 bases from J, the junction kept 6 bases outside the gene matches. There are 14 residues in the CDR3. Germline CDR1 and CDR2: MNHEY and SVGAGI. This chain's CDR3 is CASSFDRVGTEAFF. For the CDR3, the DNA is TGTGCCAGCAGTTTCGACAGGGTCGGCACTGAAGCTTTCTTT.

The CDR3 protein is CASRPGSGANVLTF. In nucleotides, the CDR3 is TGCGCCAGCAGGCCGGGTTCTGGGGCCAACGTCCTGACTTTC. The chain couples TRBV4-1 to TRBJ2-6; no firm D call. The CDR3 totals 14 residues. V was cut by 6 bases and J by 1 base, with 7 bases left in between. Germline CDR1 is MGHRA and CDR2 is YSYEKL.